The T cell receptor beta chain under discussion was sequenced for a study of T cell repertoires in cytomegalovirus infection (dated by TCRdb to between 2017 and 2020). Background for the entire study: Alongside well-studied HLA-B-restricted epitopes, the peptide stimulations were aimed at recently identified HLA-C-restricted CMV epitopes, whose presentation resists viral immunomodulation. The HLA type of each donor mattered for the analysis, because public TCR beta signatures pointed to carriage of CMV infection along with the matching HLA type. General findings and caveats noted by the study authors: The ex vivo response was dominated by HLA-C-restricted CMV-specific TCR beta clonotypes, which also provided the single most frequent clonotype in two of eight donors. In both this cohort and an independent roughly 350-donor cohort, the cumulative frequency of public TCR beta family members distinguished carriers of CMV infection plus the relevant HLA type.

TCRdb lists the instrument as Illumina HiSeq 1500. TCRdb cleaned the public reads at Q25 with fastp, built clones with MiXCR and kept in-frame beta chains. Rows with a matching CDR3 protein are joined into one entry that keeps the most common DNA and genes. In this sample the table shows 900,000 to 950,000 distinct CDR3 sequences, roughly 30% of which occur a single time. Around 15% of the sample lies in the top ten. This clonotype was seen only a few times. The clone's antigen remains unknown. The input lacks base qualities; no much larger clone sits a single base away. Per the publication, the treatment or condition label means: in vitro stimulation with specific CMV peptide epitopes to enrich CMV-specific T cells. Sequencing used cultured CD8+ T cells from PBMCs, obtained from culture after CMV antigen stimulation. This TCR derives from a human donor in good health (CMV status not recorded). Some clones in this sample may be carry-over from other donors' samples.

For the CDR3, the sequence is CASSLETGVHNEQFF. The nucleotide sequence is TGTGCCAGCAGCTTGGAGACAGGGGTCCACAATGAGCAGTTCTTC. The V gene is TRBV5-4 and the J gene is TRBJ2-1; 8 bases in the junction line up with TRBD1. Reading the germline V gene (reference sequence) gives CDR1 SGHNT and CDR2 YYREEE. Germline trimming amounts to 0 bases on V and 5 bases on J, with 4 as the count of junction bases outside the gene matches. The CDR3 contains 15 residues, cysteine and phenylalanine counted. This entry keeps only the CDR3 DNA: 45 bases, framed from base 1.